The 27 T cell receptor beta chains given below trace back to one sample, sequenced in a study of persistence of HIV-infected CD4 T cells. Cells were stimulated with overlapping HIV-1 Gag 15-mer peptides. CD40L/CD69 double-negative CD45RO-high memory CD4+ T cells were collected. The immunoSEQ assay was version 4, run in survey mode. TCRdb's copy holds only in-frame clones and misses some; the assay was immunoSEQ multiplex PCR. The data show approximately 40,000 clones, 75% to 85% seen once. Their antigen targets remain unknown. The sequenced sample was CD4+ T cells sorted from PBMCs after approximately 18-hour stimulation, obtained from a patient who received antiretroviral therapy. These receptors came from an adult man with HIV who was CMV-seropositive.

The chain uses TRBV10-2 and TRBJ1-6, with D possibly being TRBD1 (5 bases). V was clipped by 6 bases and J by 5 bases, with 14 bases between them. In germline, CDR1 is WSHSY, CDR2 SAAADI. The CDR3 loop spans 15 amino acids. Here the CDR3 DNA reads TGCGCCAGCAGAATGGGGACGGCTGATAATTCACCCCTCCACTTT. Encoded protein: CASRMGTADNSPLHF.

The sample holds a few counts of this clone. This sequence joins TRBV2 and TRBJ1-2, with TRBD1 matching 7 bases. The germline gives CDR1 SNHLY, CDR2 FYNNEI. With 9 bases clipped from V and 8 bases from J, the junction kept 12 bases outside the gene matches. CDR3 length equals 13 residues. CDR3 bases: TGTGCCAGTAAACCTACAGGGGTCTGGGGCTACACCTTC. Translating gives CASKPTGVWGYTF.

The rearrangement joins TRBV18 to TRBJ2-7, with 8 nucleotides matching TRBD1. The V and J ends lost 3 bases and 1 base, in that order; junction bases with no gene match: 5. CDR1 and CDR2 (germline): KGHSH, LQKENI. This CDR3 is 15 amino acids long. CDR3 in DNA: TGTGCCAGCTCACCCTCAGGGGGCCCTTCCTACGAGCAGTACTTC. This sequence encodes CASSPSGGPSYEQYF.

The V call is TRBV7-8, the J call TRBJ2-7; 8 bases line up with TRBD1. V gave up 5 bases and J gave up 0 bases; unmatched junction bases: 6. Germline loops: CDR1 SGHVS, CDR2 FQNEAQ. The CDR3 covers 15 residues. The CDR3 sequence: CASSPGQGYSYEQYF. The CDR3 DNA follows: TGTGCCAGCAGCCCCGGACAGGGATACTCCTACGAGCAGTACTTC.

This chain connects TRBV7-9 to TRBJ2-7, with 7 positions matching TRBD1. The V segment lost 5 bases and the J segment 6 bases; nucleotides outside the gene matches: 10. This CDR3 spans 14 amino acids. Germline V gives CDR1 SEHNR, CDR2 FQNEAQ (reference sequence). DNA for the CDR3: TGTGCCAGCAGCCCAGACAGGGCCCGTGGCGAGCAGTACTTC. Its translation is CASSPDRARGEQYF.

The J gene is TRBJ2-7, the V gene TRBV3-1 (or the pseudogene TRBV3-2); D is perhaps TRBD2 (5 bases). V shed 4 bases and J shed 4 bases, with 20 bases lying between them. The CDR3 length is 16 residues. CDR1 is LGHDT and CDR2 is YNNKEL in the germline V gene (reference sequence). As DNA, the CDR3 is TGTGCCAGCAGCCCCACAGCATGGGGAGTCGATTACGAGCAGTACTTC. The encoded protein is CASSPTAWGVDYEQYF.

CDR3 sequence (DNA): TGTGCCAGCAGCCCTTCCCAGATCCCAACTAATGAAAAACTGTTTTTT. Residues: CASSPSQIPTNEKLFF. J is TRBJ1-4 and V is TRBV28; unclear D gene. The CDR3 covers 16 residues. Trimming stripped 6 bases from V and 0 bases from J, with 14 bases between. CDR1 is MDHEN, CDR2 SYDVKM, per germline.

By sample fraction, this clone is medium-sized. This sequence joins TRBV4-3 and TRBJ2-6; perhaps TRBD1 as D (7 bases). The CDR3 sequence is 15 residues long. Germline V gene lookup returns CDR1 LGHNA and CDR2 YSLEER. Deletions cut 4 bases from V and 5 bases from J, with 12 bases between. This chain's CDR3 is CASSPGGLWANVLTF. CDR3 DNA sequence: TGCGCCAGCAGCCCAGGGGGGCTCTGGGCCAACGTCCTGACTTTC.

The J gene is TRBJ1-1, the V gene TRBV10-3, with 8 nucleotides matching TRBD1. V gave up 5 bases and J gave up 2 bases; unmatched junction bases: 4. Looked up from germline, CDR1 is ENHRY and CDR2 is SYGVKD. The CDR3 length is 14 residues. CDR3 nucleotides: TGTGCCATCAGTTTTGGACAGGGCAACACTGAAGCTTTCTTT. Its protein is CAISFGQGNTEAFF.

Only one count was recorded for this clone. The V gene is TRBV7-9, the J gene TRBJ2-4, with 9 bases lining up with TRBD1. Germline CDR1 and CDR2: SEHNR and FQNEAQ (reference sequence). The CDR3 is made up of 14 amino acids. Trimming took 10 bases from V and 4 from J; bases not matched to a gene: 8. The CDR3 spells CATTAGQGKNIQYF. The CDR3 DNA sequence: TGTGCCACCACGGCTGGACAGGGGAAAAACATTCAGTACTTC. Supplemented by reference TRBV7-9 and TRBJ2-4, the full variable domain reads DTGVSQNPRHKITKRGQNVTFRCDPISEHNRLYWYRQTLGQGPEFLTYFQNEAQLEKSRLLSDRFSAERPKGSFSTLEIQRTEQGDSAMYLCATTAGQGKNIQYFGAGTRLSVL.

This chain connects TRBV5-4 to TRBJ1-2, with D possibly matching TRBD1 (6 bases). Germline lookup yields CDR1 SGHNT and CDR2 YYREEE (reference sequence). V was cut by 5 bases and J by 5 bases, with 13 bases left in between. The CDR3 spans 13 residues. The CDR3 DNA follows: TGTGCCAGCAGGCGGGGGGGGGCTTATGGCTACACCTTC. It translates to CASRRGGAYGYTF. Based on the CDR3 plus reference TRBV5-4 and TRBJ1-2, the full variable domain is ETGVTQSPTHLIKTRGQQVTLRCSSQSGHNTVSWYQQALGQGPQFIFQYYREEENGRGNFPPRFSGLQFPNYSSELNVNALELDDSALYLCASRRGGAYGYTFGSGTRLTVV.

The CDR3 spells CASSLRGLGGNEKLFF. The DNA of the CDR3 is TGTGCCAGCAGTTTGAGGGGGCTAGGGGGAAATGAAAAACTGTTTTTT. V is TRBV4-2 and J is TRBJ1-4; TRBD1 matches at 7 bases. Germline V lookup: CDR1 LGHNA, CDR2 YNFKEQ. J lost 5 bases, V lost 6 bases, and 12 bases had no gene match. The CDR3 has 16 residues.

The chain uses TRBV27 and TRBJ1-5; possibly TRBD1 for D (6 bases). The CDR3 extends over 15 amino acids. Trimming cost V 10 bases and J 5 bases, with 21 bases left between them. Germline V gene data show CDR1 as MNHEY and CDR2 as SMNVEV (reference sequence). In DNA, the CDR3 is TGTGCCACATGCCCGCCGGGGGGCAGGGATCAGCCCCAGCATTTT. It translates to CATCPPGGRDQPQHF.

The chain couples TRBV9 to TRBJ2-7; D might be TRBD1 (6 bases). The V gene lost 0 bases and the J gene lost 6 bases, with 10 bases spanning the gap. The germline V gene has CDR1 SGDLS and CDR2 YYNGEE. This CDR3 has 13 residues. CDR3 amino acids: CASSVAGAGEQYF. The CDR3 nucleotides are TGTGCCAGCAGCGTAGCAGGGGCCGGCGAGCAGTACTTC.

The V gene is TRBV7-2, the J gene TRBJ2-7; 7 bases are shared with TRBD2. CDR1 and CDR2 (germline): SGHTA, FQGNSA. V was clipped by 5 bases and J by 6 bases; unmatched bases: 13. This CDR3 spans 15 amino acids. This chain's CDR3 is CASSENQRGSGEQYF. CDR3 bases: TGTGCCAGCAGCGAAAATCAGCGGGGATCCGGCGAGCAGTACTTC.

The V call is TRBV4-2, the J call TRBJ2-7; TRBD1 matches at 9 bases. The germline V gene has CDR1 LGHNA and CDR2 YNFKEQ. This CDR3 comprises 17 residues. Germline trimming cut 0 bases from V and 1 base from J; bases unmatched to any gene: 7. CDR3 sequence: CASSQDTSGQGSYEQYF. DNA of the CDR3: TGTGCCAGCAGCCAAGATACGTCCGGACAGGGGTCCTACGAGCAGTACTTC.

In its sample, this clone was seen once. This chain links TRBV5-1 with TRBJ1-2; maybe TRBD1 (6 bases). Germline loops: CDR1 SGHRS, CDR2 YFSETQ. V was trimmed by 5 bases and J by 4 bases, leaving 9 bases between them. The CDR3 is 12 residues long. The CDR3 DNA sequence: TGCGCCAGCAGAACAGGGCCCTATGGCTACACCTTC. Translated: CASRTGPYGYTF.

V gene TRBV5-6 combines with J gene TRBJ1-2, with unresolved D. The germline CDR1 and CDR2 sequences are SGHDT and YYEEEE. V gave up 3 bases and J gave up 4 bases, with 7 bases separating them. The CDR3 contains 12 residues. CDR3: CASSSTSYGYTF. CDR3 in DNA: TGTGCCAGCAGCTCGACCTCCTATGGCTACACCTTC. Together with reference TRBV5-6 and TRBJ1-2, the CDR3 gives the full variable domain: DAGVTQSPTHLIKTRGQQVTLRCSPKSGHDTVSWYQQALGQGPQFIFQYYEEEERQRGNFPDRFSGHQFPNYSSELNVNALLLGDSALYLCASSSTSYGYTFGSGTRLTVV.

The chain couples TRBV18 to TRBJ2-1; TRBD1 is a possible D gene (5 bases). The V end lost 5 bases, the J end lost 0 bases, and 11 bases lay between the germline ends. This CDR3 spans 15 amino acids. The germline CDR1 and CDR2 sequences are KGHSH and LQKENI. The CDR3 protein is CASSTQGSSYNEQFF. Written as DNA, the CDR3 is TGTGCCAGCTCAACGCAGGGAAGCTCCTACAATGAGCAGTTCTTC.

The chain combines TRBV7-8 with TRBJ2-3; 8 bases agree with TRBD2. CDR3 length: 12 residues. CDR1 is SGHVS, CDR2 FQNEAQ, per germline. V was clipped by 5 bases and J by 11 bases; unmatched bases: 6. This chain's CDR3 is CASSVTSAVQYF. CDR3 DNA sequence: TGTGCCAGCAGCGTGACTAGCGCGGTGCAGTATTTT.

The chain carries TRBV21-1 and TRBJ1-5; the listed D gene, TRBD1, was not tested against the DNA. TRBV21-1 is a documented pseudogene. The CDR3 runs to 21 residues. This CDR3 reads CASSKRGIPGTGGLGNQPQHF. For the CDR3, the DNA is TGTGCCAGCAGCAAAAGAGGGATCCCCGGGACAGGGGGGCTTGGGAATCAGCCCCAGCATTTT.

The chain uses TRBV30 and TRBJ2-5; TRBD1 is a possible D gene (5 bases). CDR3 size: 14 residues. V was trimmed by 0 bases and J by 0 bases, leaving 8 bases between them. Germline CDR1 reads GTSNPN; CDR2 reads SVGIG (reference sequence). The CDR3 reads CAWSVAGNQETQYF. DNA of the CDR3: TGTGCCTGGAGTGTGGCAGGGAACCAAGAGACCCAGTACTTC. Complete variable domain (other parts from reference TRBV30 and TRBJ2-5): SQTIHQWPATLVQPVGSPLSLECTVEGTSNPNLYWYRQAAGRGLQLLFYSVGIGQISSEVPQNLSASRPQDRQFILSSKKLLLSDSGFYLCAWSVAGNQETQYFGPGTRLLVL.

This chain links TRBV30 with TRBJ1-2, with unresolved D. The V end lost 4 bases, the J end lost 8 bases, and 17 bases lay between the germline ends. CDR3 length equals 13 residues. Germline V gene sequence: CDR1 GTSNPN, CDR2 SVGIG (reference sequence). In DNA form, the CDR3 reads TGTGCCTGGACCTCTCCGGGCCTGTGGGGCTACACCTTC. Translated: CAWTSPGLWGYTF.

V usage is TRBV9 and J usage is TRBJ1-3; D is unclear. Germline loops: CDR1 SGDLS, CDR2 YYNGEE. The germline V and J ends were trimmed by 0 bases and 4 bases, with 5 bases remaining between them. CDR3 length equals 13 residues. The CDR3 spells CASSVDQGNTIYF. The CDR3 nucleotides read TGTGCCAGCAGCGTAGATCAAGGAAACACCATATATTTT.

DNA of the CDR3: TGTGCCAGCAGATCCGACAGGGTAATAGGAAAGAATTCACCCCTCCACTTT. It codes for CASRSDRVIGKNSPLHF. V gene TRBV2 combines with J gene TRBJ1-6; 7 bases agree with TRBD1. This CDR3 comprises 17 residues. V lost 6 bases and J lost 7; bases outside the gene matches: 15. The germline CDR1 and CDR2 sequences are SNHLY and FYNNEI. Variable domain in full (rest from reference TRBV2 and TRBJ1-6): EPEVTQTPSHQVTQMGQEVILRCVPISNHLYFYWYRQILGQKVEFLVSFYNNEISEKSEIFDDQFSVERPDGSNFTLKIRSTKLEDSAMYFCASRSDRVIGKNSPLHFGNGTRLTVT.

This clone has only one observation. The chain carries TRBV18 and TRBJ2-1; D possibly corresponds to TRBD1 (7 bases). The CDR3 consists of 15 residues. Trimming took off 6 bases at V and 4 bases at J, with 16 bases between the two ends. Germline CDR1 and CDR2: KGHSH and LQKENI. CDR3 nucleotides: TGTGCCAGCTCGCGCGGGACAGCGGTGTACAATGAGCAGTTCTTC. As protein: CASSRGTAVYNEQFF.

Worth noting for this clone: One end of the junction is discordant with germline, which a read error may explain. The rearrangement links TRBV7-7 to TRBJ2-3; D is unresolved. This CDR3 has 13 amino acids. Germline CDR1 reads SSHAT; CDR2 reads FNYEAQ (reference sequence). The CDR3 region has the DNA TGTGCTAGCAGCTTATCCGGTCCCGATACGCAGTATTTT. This translates into CASSLSGPDTQYF.